The 12 T cell receptor beta chains listed next were all sequenced from one sample in a study of OX40 agonist ivuxolimab in advanced cancers. Library creation used the immunoSEQ multiplex PCR assay. In TCRdb, the immuneACCESS table is reduced to in-frame sequences with V and J assigned. These tables do not hold every clone; where another copy was compared, an unresolved V gene accounts for under half, and the others remain unexplained. The sample records 66,000 or so clones, around 90% of which are singletons. The ten largest clones take up around 2% of the sample. This specimen was CD4+ or CD8+ T cells sorted from blood, taken in a trial of the OX40 agonist ivuxolimab. All receptors derive from an adult with an advanced solid tumor such as melanoma, head and neck, liver or kidney cancer.

This chain links TRBV5-3 with TRBJ2-3; no clear D gene. TRBV5-3 is identified as an open reading frame with a role that is uncertain. This CDR3 has 15 amino acids. Trimming took off 2 bases at V and 0 bases at J, with 10 bases between the two ends. CDR3 sequence: CARSFGVPSTDTQYF. The CDR3 bases are TGTGCCAGAAGCTTCGGCGTTCCTAGCACAGATACGCAGTATTTT.

The chain links TRBV27 to TRBJ1-4; D unclear. Germline CDR1 and CDR2: MNHEY and SMNVEV (reference sequence). The CDR3 consists of 16 residues. Trimming shortened V by 1 base and J by 7 bases, and 16 bases separated the two germline ends. The chain's CDR3 is CASSLWGDSEGEKLFF. CDR3 DNA: TGTGCCAGCAGTTTATGGGGTGACTCGGAAGGTGAAAAACTGTTTTTT.

This clone was found once. The V and J genes are TRBV28 and TRBJ2-3; maybe TRBD2 (6 bases). CDR1 is MDHEN, CDR2 SYDVKM, per germline. Between the trimmed V and J ends, which lost 5 bases and 0 bases, there was a span of 12 bases. The CDR3 length is 15 residues. In nucleotides, the CDR3 is TGTGCCAGCAGTACATCCAGCGGGAGCACAGATACGCAGTATTTT. Protein: CASSTSSGSTDTQYF.

The chain is built from TRBV6-5 and TRBJ1-5, with TRBD1 as a possible D gene (6 bases). The V gene lost 7 bases and the J gene lost 1 base, with 14 bases spanning the gap. CDR1 MNHEY and CDR2 SVGAGI come from the germline V gene. This CDR3 is built from 15 residues. CDR3 coding DNA: TGTGCCAGCAAACTAGGGAGGGGGAGCAATCAGCCCCAGCATTTT. Protein product: CASKLGRGSNQPQHF.

V and J are TRBV19 and TRBJ2-5; 7 nucleotides agree with TRBD2. The J segment lost 3 bases and the V segment lost 1 base, leaving 2 bases of the junction unmatched. Germline V gives CDR1 LNHDA, CDR2 SQIVND (reference sequence). The CDR3 totals 14 residues. This CDR3 reads CASSIGAGKETQYF. The CDR3 DNA follows: TGTGCCAGTAGTATAGGAGCGGGAAAAGAGACCCAGTACTTC.

The V and J genes are TRBV18 and TRBJ2-7; maybe TRBD2 (6 bases). This CDR3 is 12 amino acids long. V was clipped by 5 bases and J by 3 bases, with 8 bases between them. Looked up from germline, CDR1 is KGHSH and CDR2 is LQKENI. The CDR3, as DNA: TGTGCCAGCTCATCCGGGAGCTACGAGCAGTACTTC. Protein sequence: CASSSGSYEQYF. The full variable domain, in which reference TRBV18 and TRBJ2-7 provide the parts outside the CDR3, is NAGVMQNPRHLVRRRGQEARLRCSPMKGHSHVYWYRQLPEEGLKFMVYLQKENIIDESGMPKERFSAEFPKEGPSILRIQQVVRGDSAAYFCASSSGSYEQYFGPGTRLTVT.

The rearrangement uses TRBV2 and TRBJ1-3; 9 bases match TRBD1. The length of the CDR3 is 16 residues. The germline gives CDR1 SNHLY, CDR2 FYNNEI. J lost 4 bases, V lost 4 bases, and 8 bases had no gene match. Here the CDR3 reads CASSGGTGFRGNTIYF. In DNA form, the CDR3 reads TGTGCCAGCAGTGGAGGGACAGGGTTTCGAGGAAACACCATATATTTT.

The chain joins TRBV28 to TRBJ2-2, with 7 nucleotides matching TRBD2. This CDR3 comprises 14 residues. Germline V gene lookup returns CDR1 MDHEN and CDR2 SYDVKM. V shed 2 bases and J 3 bases; nucleotides not matched to a gene: 0. CDR3 sequence reads: CASSLGRDTGELFF. The CDR3, as DNA: TGTGCCAGCAGTTTAGGGAGGGACACCGGGGAGCTGTTTTTT.

This clone showed up just a few times. The chain joins TRBV7-6 to TRBJ1-5; weak D call: TRBD1 (6 bases). Germline values: CDR1 SGHVS, CDR2 FNYEAQ. The CDR3 is 13 residues long. Trimming cost V 1 base and J 7 bases, with 8 bases left between them. In nucleotides, the CDR3 is TGTGCCAGCAGCTTAGGGGGGCCACAGCCCCAGCATTTT. Protein product: CASSLGGPQPQHF.

The chain couples TRBV7-9 to TRBJ2-6, with D perhaps assigned TRBD1 or TRBD2 (5 bases each). The CDR3 loop spans 17 amino acids. V lost 6 bases and J lost 0, with 15 bases in between. CDR1 is SEHNR and CDR2 is FQNEAQ in the germline V gene (reference sequence). In DNA, the CDR3 is TGTGCCAGCAGGGGGACCCTATACCGCTCTGGGGCCAACGTCCTGACTTTC. Translation: CASRGTLYRSGANVLTF.

This chain links TRBV15 with TRBJ2-7, with TRBD2 matching 8 bases. The germline V gene has CDR1 LNHNV and CDR2 YYDKDF (reference sequence). J lost 6 bases, V lost 5 bases, and 9 bases had no gene match. The CDR3 length is 14 residues. The CDR3 loop is CATSPGGPVGEQYF. The CDR3 DNA reads as TGTGCCACCAGCCCGGGGGGGCCGGTGGGCGAGCAGTACTTC.

The gene calls are TRBV10-3 and TRBJ1-1; no firm D call. CDR3 size: 11 residues. Germline V gene data show CDR1 as ENHRY and CDR2 as SYGVKD. V lost 4 bases and J lost 5, with 5 bases in between. CDR3 residues: CAISAETEAFF. DNA of the CDR3: TGTGCCATCAGTGCTGAGACTGAAGCTTTCTTT.